Listed here are 5 T cell receptor beta chains from one sample, sequenced in a study of T cell repertoires in aging, cancer and after chemotherapy. The template was genomic DNA from peripheral blood, not RNA. TRB rearrangements spanning V, D and J were amplified using mixed TRB-A/B primers. TCRdb re-called the multiplex PCR reads through MiXCR, storing one row per CDR3 protein. The sample lists over 1,000 distinct CDR3 sequences; about 31% were seen once. Sequenced material: blood. The receptors were gathered from a human donor with a solid tumor.

This clonotype was observed a few times. This chain links TRBV5-4 with TRBJ2-5, with D unresolved. This CDR3 comprises 13 residues. Germline-derived CDR1 and CDR2 are SGHNT and YYREEE (reference sequence). Trimming left V 0 bases short and J 2 bases short, with 5 bases between. CDR3 sequence reads: CASSLGIQETQYF. The CDR3 nucleotides are TGTGCCAGCAGCTTGGGCATACAAGAGACCCAGTACTTC. Variable domain in full (rest from reference TRBV5-4 and TRBJ2-5): ETGVTQSPTHLIKTRGQQVTLRCSSQSGHNTVSWYQQALGQGPQFIFQYYREEENGRGNFPPRFSGLQFPNYSSELNVNALELDDSALYLCASSLGIQETQYFGPGTRLLVL.

Remarks on this clonotype: A much larger clone differs by one base, so this may be a read error. The rearrangement links TRBV20-1 to TRBJ1-1; D remains ambiguous. Between the trimmed V and J ends, which lost 0 bases and 9 bases, there was a span of 14 bases. Germline CDR1 is DFQATT and CDR2 is SNEGSKA (reference sequence). The CDR3 totals 13 residues. CDR3 coding DNA: TGCAGTGCTAGAGATCTAGCGGGCGTCAAAGCTTTCTTT. It specifies CSARDLAGVKAFF.

The J gene is TRBJ2-1, the V gene TRBV7-2, with 7 bases aligning to TRBD2. From germline, CDR1 is SGHTA and CDR2 FQGNSA. This CDR3 comprises 16 residues. V lost 1 base to trimming and J lost 3 bases; unmatched junction nucleotides: 6. DNA of the CDR3: TGTGCCAGCAGCTTAGTGGCGGGAGCTGTCTACAATGAGCAGTTCTTC. It codes for CASSLVAGAVYNEQFF.

By share of the sample, this clonotype is large. The V and J genes are TRBV5-6 and TRBJ1-5, with D uncertain. CDR1 is SGHDT, CDR2 YYEEEE, per germline. This CDR3 has 14 residues. V lost 1 base, J lost 5 bases, and 10 bases lay in between. CDR3 region: CASSLYGVDQPQHF. In DNA, the CDR3 is TGTGCCAGCAGCTTGTACGGGGTGGATCAGCCCCAGCATTTT.

CDR3 in DNA: TGTGCCAGCAGCTTAGACCGGCGGCGGAGCGCAGATACGCAGTATTTT. It specifies CASSLDRRRSADTQYF. This chain uses TRBV7-9 with TRBJ2-3; D call uncertain. Looked up from germline, CDR1 is SEHNR and CDR2 is FQNEAQ (reference sequence). The CDR3 totals 16 residues. V was clipped by 1 base and J by 4 bases, with 15 bases between them.